These T cell receptor beta chains were read from a single sample in a study of shared clonotypes between healthy human individuals. TCRdb's copy holds only in-frame clones and misses some; the assay was immunoSEQ multiplex PCR. The profile shows approximately 530,000 clones, 95% to 97% of them singletons. The sequenced sample was naive CD4+ T cells sorted from blood. The receptors here all came from a woman in her 30s in good health. The CDR3 runs from the conserved cysteine through the conserved F or W. The D gene is left open where the match is weak. Size values are once, few and many counts, or a class for expanded clones, and some rows have none.

>17|NA|TRBJ2-2|TRBV28|TRBD2
CTSRGLAGGYNTGELFF
TGTACCAGCAGGGGACTAGCGGGAGGGTATAACACCGGGGAGCTGTTTTTT
>17|NA|TRBJ1-6|TRBV7-2|TRBD1
CASSAHPGQSANSPLHF
TGTGCCAGCAGCGCTCATCCGGGACAGTCGGCGAATTCACCCCTCCACTTT
>15|NA|TRBJ2-7|TRBV2|NA
CASSAASGPSYEQYF
TGTGCCAGCAGTGCTGCGAGCGGGCCCTCCTACGAGCAGTACTTC
>14|NA|TRBJ2-2|TRBV4-2|TRBD1
CASSSRGRTGELFF
TGTGCCAGCAGCTCCAGGGGGCGAACCGGGGAGCTGTTTTTT
>13|NA|TRBJ2-3|TRBV29-1|TRBD2
CSVEAGGPDTQYF
TGCAGCGTTGAAGCGGGAGGGCCAGATACGCAGTATTTT
>10|NA|TRBJ2-7|TRBV10-2|NA
CASSEWEQYF
TGCGCCAGCAGTGAGTGGGAGCAGTACTTC
>14|NA|TRBJ2-7|TRBV19|NA
CASSKTGAHYEQYF
TGTGCCAGTAGTAAAACCGGGGCCCACTACGAGCAGTACTTC
>14|NA|TRBJ1-5|TRBV28|TRBD1
CASRRQGGTQPQHF
TGTGCCAGCAGGCGACAGGGGGGGACTCAGCCCCAGCATTTT
>15|once|TRBJ2-7|TRBV5-1|TRBD2
CASSHGGVTDYEQYF
TGCGCCAGCAGCCATGGGGGGGTGACGGACTACGAGCAGTACTTC
>14|NA|TRBJ1-5|TRBV6-6|NA
CASKDPRRGQPQHF
TGTGCCAGCAAGGACCCCCGGCGGGGTCAGCCCCAGCATTTT
>13|NA|TRBJ1-1|TRBV27|NA
CASSSRGNTEAFF
TGTGCCAGCAGTTCCCGGGGGAACACTGAAGCTTTCTTT
>13|NA|TRBJ1-5|TRBV10-1|NA
CASSDFIGEPQHF
TGCGCCAGCAGTGATTTCATAGGGGAGCCCCAGCATTTT
>13|NA|TRBJ2-7|TRBV6-5|NA
CASSYSTEYEQYF
TGTGCCAGCAGTTACTCGACAGAGTACGAGCAGTACTTC
>14|NA|TRBJ2-7|TRBV27|NA
CASSPAGVFYEQYF
TGTGCCAGCAGCCCGGCAGGGGTATTTTACGAGCAGTACTTC
>15|NA|TRBJ2-1|TRBV29-1|TRBD2
CSVPSSSGPYNEQFF
TGCAGCGTTCCATCCTCTAGCGGACCTTACAATGAGCAGTTCTTC
>18|NA|TRBJ2-2|TRBV21-1|NA
CASSKAGGRACYTGELFF
TGTGCCAGCAGCAAAGCTGGCGGGAGGGCCTGTTACACCGGGGAGCTGTTTTTT
>14|NA|TRBJ2-7|TRBV4-2|NA
CASSLSESSYEQYF
TGTGCCAGCAGCTTGTCAGAATCGAGCTACGAGCAGTACTTC
>12|once|TRBJ2-1|TRBV6-5|NA
CASSYIRLEQFF
TGTGCCAGCAGTTACATCCGTCTGGAGCAGTTCTTC
>15|once|TRBJ1-2|TRBV7-9|NA
CASIRGGSSGYGYTF
TGTGCCAGCATCCGCGGGGGTAGCTCAGGCTATGGCTACACCTTC
>13|NA|TRBJ1-1|TRBV5-1|TRBD1
CASRDRQNTEAFF
TGCGCCAGCAGGGACAGGCAGAACACTGAAGCTTTCTTT
>13|NA|TRBJ1-2|TRBV28|TRBD1
CASRTGGEYGYTF
TGTGCCAGCAGAACAGGGGGGGAGTATGGCTACACCTTC
>11|NA|TRBJ2-7|TRBV28|NA
CASSSDWEQYF
TGTGCCAGCAGTTCAGACTGGGAGCAGTACTTC
>17|once|TRBJ2-2|TRBV7-3|TRBD2
CASSLVGTSANTGELFF
TGTGCCAGCAGCTTAGTCGGGACTAGCGCGAACACCGGGGAGCTGTTTTTT